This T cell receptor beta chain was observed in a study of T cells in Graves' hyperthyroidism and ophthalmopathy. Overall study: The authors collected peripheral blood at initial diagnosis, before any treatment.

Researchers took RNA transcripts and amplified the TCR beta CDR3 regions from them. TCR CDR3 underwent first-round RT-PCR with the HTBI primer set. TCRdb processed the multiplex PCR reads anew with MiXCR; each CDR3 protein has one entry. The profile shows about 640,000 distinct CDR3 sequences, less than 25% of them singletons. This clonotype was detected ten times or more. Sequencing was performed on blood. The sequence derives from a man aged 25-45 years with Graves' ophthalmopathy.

Here the CDR3 DNA reads TGTGCCAGCAGTACCTTCAGGGGCCCCAACTCCTACGAGCAGTACTTC. Its protein product is CASSTFRGPNSYEQYF. V and J are TRBV12-3 or TRBV12-4 and TRBJ2-7; D might be TRBD1 (6 bases). The CDR3 totals 16 residues. V dropped 5 bases and J dropped 0 bases, with 17 bases sitting between them.